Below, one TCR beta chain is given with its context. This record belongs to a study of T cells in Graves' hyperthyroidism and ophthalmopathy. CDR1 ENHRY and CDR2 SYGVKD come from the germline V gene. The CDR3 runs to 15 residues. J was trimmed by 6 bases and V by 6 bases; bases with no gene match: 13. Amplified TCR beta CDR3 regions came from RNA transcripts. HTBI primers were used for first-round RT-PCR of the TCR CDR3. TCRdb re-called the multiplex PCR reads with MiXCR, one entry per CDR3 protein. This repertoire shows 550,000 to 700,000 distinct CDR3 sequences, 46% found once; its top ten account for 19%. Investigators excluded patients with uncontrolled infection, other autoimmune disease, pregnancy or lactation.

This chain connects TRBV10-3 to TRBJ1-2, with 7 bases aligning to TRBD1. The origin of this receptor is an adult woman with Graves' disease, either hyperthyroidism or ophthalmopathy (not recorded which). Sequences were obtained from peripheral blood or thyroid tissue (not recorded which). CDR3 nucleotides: TGTGCCATCAGCCACCAGCAGGGGGGGCTGGATGGCTACACCTTC. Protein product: CAISHQQGGLDGYTF.